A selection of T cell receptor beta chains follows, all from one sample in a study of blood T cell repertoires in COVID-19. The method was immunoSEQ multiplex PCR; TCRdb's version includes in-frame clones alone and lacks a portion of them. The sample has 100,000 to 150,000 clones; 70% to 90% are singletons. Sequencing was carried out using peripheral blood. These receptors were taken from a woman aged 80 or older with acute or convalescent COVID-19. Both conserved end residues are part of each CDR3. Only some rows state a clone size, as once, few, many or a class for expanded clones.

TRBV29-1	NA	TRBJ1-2	CSVVGQGMEGYTF
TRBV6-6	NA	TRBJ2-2	CATNWDFGGELFF
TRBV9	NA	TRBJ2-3	CASSVQVGADTQYF
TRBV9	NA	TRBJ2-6	CASSVGTSGSSGANVLTF
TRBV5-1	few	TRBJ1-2	CASSLRRTGDGYTF
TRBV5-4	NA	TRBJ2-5	CASSPRTGQETQYF
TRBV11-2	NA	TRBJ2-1	CASSLTGTSAYNEQFF
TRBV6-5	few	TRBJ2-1	CASERAGGYNEQFF
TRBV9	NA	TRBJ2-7	CASGRGTGANSYEQYF
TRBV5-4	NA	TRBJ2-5	CASSATGVETQYF
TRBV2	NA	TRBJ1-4	CASRPWGSEKLFF
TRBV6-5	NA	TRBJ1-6	CASSSAGVTYNSPLHF
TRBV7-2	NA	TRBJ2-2	CASSLASSGVGELFF
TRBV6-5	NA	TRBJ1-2	CASRPTPRGLEGYTF
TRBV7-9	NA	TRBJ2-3	CASSLEQLADTQYF
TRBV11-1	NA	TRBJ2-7	CASSPDLRTTYEQYF